These 8 T cell receptor beta chains were sequenced from one sample in a study of vaccination effects on CD4 cells after COVID-19. The table came from immunoSEQ multiplex PCR; TCRdb's copy has only in-frame clones and leaves some out. The table has approximately 70,000 clones, roughly four fifths seen once. Following culture for roughly 10 days, CD4+ T cells were isolated. Either the BNT162b2 or mRNA-1273 vaccine was given to participants in two doses. The antigens for these receptors are not known. The specimen comprised CD4+ T cells from PBMCs cultured without peptide, sampled after COVID-19 vaccination. Receptors were obtained from a human donor who received a COVID-19 vaccine.

V and J are TRBV6-1 and TRBJ2-7; perhaps TRBD1 as D (7 bases). CDR1 is MNHNS, CDR2 SASEGT, per germline. The CDR3 spans 15 residues. V was cut by 2 bases and J by 2 bases, with 13 bases left in between. In nucleotides, the CDR3 is TGTGCCAGCAGTGAACGGGGCAGGGGGGCCTACGAGCAGTACGTC. Protein product: CASSERGRGAYEQYV.

The chain uses TRBV7-2 and TRBJ1-2; the match to TRBD1 covers 11 bases. The CDR3 totals 13 residues. Germline V gene sequence: CDR1 SGHTA, CDR2 FQGNSA. V lost 3 bases, J lost 6 bases, and 0 bases stayed unmatched. The CDR3 is CASSLGQGDGYTF. The CDR3 coding sequence is TGTGCCAGCAGCTTGGGACAGGGGGATGGCTACACCTTC.

In its sample, this clone was seen a few times. The V and J genes are TRBV6-5 and TRBJ2-2, with D perhaps being TRBD1 or TRBD2 (5 bases each). The V gene lost 6 bases and the J gene lost 3 bases, with 14 bases spanning the gap. This CDR3 has 15 amino acids. Germline V gene lookup returns CDR1 MNHEY and CDR2 SVGAGI. The CDR3 nucleotides are TGTGCCAGCAGGGACTGGACACTCTACACCGGGGAGCTGTTTTTT. It codes for CASRDWTLYTGELFF.

The chain recombines TRBV6-6 with TRBJ1-6, with a possible D match to TRBD1 (6 bases). V was cut by 5 bases and J by 4 bases, with 9 bases left in between. CDR1 MNHNY and CDR2 SVGAGI come from the germline V gene (reference sequence). There are 14 residues in the CDR3. The CDR3 nucleotides are TGTGCCAGCAGTAAACAGGGTTATAATTCACCCCTCCACTTT. Its translation: CASSKQGYNSPLHF.

The chain is built from TRBV7-9 and TRBJ2-1; D may be TRBD1 or TRBD2 (5 bases each). Per germline, CDR1 SEHNR and CDR2 FQNEAQ (reference sequence). This CDR3 region has 15 residues. The V end was cut by 4 bases, the J end by 7 bases, with 17 bases between. The CDR3 DNA follows: TGTGCCAGCAGCTCCGTCCCCGGGACGGAAAATGAGCAGTTCTTC. Its protein is CASSSVPGTENEQFF.

In its sample, this clone was seen once. The rearrangement links TRBV5-5 to TRBJ1-1, with D unclear. This CDR3 has 15 residues. Trimming left V 0 bases short and J 1 base short, with 10 bases between. The germline CDR1 and CDR2 sequences are SGHKS and YYEKEE (reference sequence). The CDR3 coding sequence is TGTGCCAGCAGCTTGGTTTCATGGGAGAACACTGAAGCTTTCTTT. Translated: CASSLVSWENTEAFF.

The chain joins TRBV5-1 to TRBJ2-2; possible D gene TRBD1, 5 bases. V was clipped by 5 bases and J by 5 bases, with 13 bases between them. Germline CDR1 is SGHRS and CDR2 is YFSETQ. This CDR3 has 14 amino acids. The CDR3 bases are TGCGCCAGCAGACCAGGGCTGGGAACCGGGGAGCTGTTTTTT. This translates into CASRPGLGTGELFF.

V and J are TRBV16 and TRBJ1-2, with D maybe TRBD1 (5 bases). This CDR3 has 14 amino acids. The germline V gene has CDR1 KGHSY and CDR2 FQNENV. The germline V and J ends were trimmed by 2 bases and 3 bases, with 10 bases remaining between them. CDR3 loop: CASSQSRADYGYTF. CDR3 bases: TGTGCCAGCAGCCAAAGCAGGGCGGACTATGGCTACACCTTC.